The present TCR beta chain was sequenced within a study of T cell responses to AZD1222 COVID-19 vaccine. About this clone: Its target is not known. In the same sample, other DNA sequences code for this CDR3.

General study results and limits: Sampling captured repertoires only after the peak T cell response. The CD4 TCRs associated with vaccination extended across spike and predominated at 160-218 and 743-854.

Sequencing used immunoSEQ multiplex PCR; TCRdb keeps in-frame clones, though not all of them. In the table there are some 200,000 clones, roughly 92% of which are singletons. The CDR3 contains 14 residues. Trimming stripped 4 bases from V and 4 bases from J, with 11 bases between. The germline V gene has CDR1 SNHLY and CDR2 FYNNEI. This specimen consisted of peripheral blood, obtained 28 days after the second AZD1222 dose. The chain links TRBV2 to TRBJ1-5; maybe TRBD1 (5 bases). This clonotype was obtained from an adult who received the AZD1222 COVID-19 vaccine. The CDR3 reads CASSGTGGNQPQHF. CDR3 DNA: TGTGCCAGCAGTGGTACGGGGGGTAATCAGCCCCAGCATTTT.